This T cell receptor beta chain was found in a study of cytomegalovirus exposure and HLA in healthy donors. Study results and limitations: Analysis was carried out at a later point, and it linked a missense DCLRE1C variant to TCR beta V- and J-gene trimming. Associated with HLA alleles at 0.05 false discovery rate in a later analysis were 15,000 to 20,000 TCR beta sequences.

The PCR had 60 Vbeta and 13 Jbeta primers. Only in-frame clones appear in the TCRdb table, and some are missing; sequencing was by immunoSEQ multiplex PCR. The sample yields some 150,000 clones, about 79% seen once. The CDR3 consists of 18 residues. As to this clone: Its matching antigen is unknown.

Whereas donors were nominally healthy upon sampling, unrecorded immune exposures were probable. Sequencing was performed on PBMCs. The V call is TRBV21-1, the J call TRBJ2-7; the D segment call TRBD2 is taken from the table without a DNA check. TRBV21-1 is described as a pseudogene. The TCR was taken from a male donor in good health and CMV-seronegative. The CDR3 region has the DNA TGTGCCAGCACCCCAGGGACTAGCGGGCGCGTACCGTCCTACGAGCAGTACTTC. Its protein is CASTPGTSGRVPSYEQYF.